The 30 T cell receptor beta chains presented below share a single source sample, sequenced in a study of PD-1 blockade in mismatch repair-deficient tumors. Sequenced by immunoSEQ multiplex PCR; TCRdb stores in-frame clones only, minus some. The table lists around 30,000 clones, around 80% of them singletons. The sequenced sample was PBMCs, obtained roughly 6 weeks after starting pembrolizumab. The receptors here all came from an adult with mismatch repair-deficient cancer.

The V call is TRBV18, the J call TRBJ2-5, with 9 nucleotides matching TRBD1. The CDR3 is made up of 13 amino acids. J gave up 4 bases and V 8 bases, and 5 bases lay outside the gene matches. CDR1 and CDR2 (germline): KGHSH, LQKENI. DNA for the CDR3: TGTGCCAGCCGGGACAGGGTTCCAGAGACCCAGTACTTC. This codes for CASRDRVPETQYF.

A few counts support this clone. The V call is TRBV7-2, the J call TRBJ2-7; TRBD2 matches at 8 bases. CDR1 is SGHTA, CDR2 FQGNSA, per germline. With V trimmed by 0 bases and J by 2 bases, 3 bases remained unmatched. The CDR3 contains 15 residues. For the CDR3, the DNA is TGTGCCAGCAGCTTAGCGCAGGGACTAGCCTACGAGCAGTACTTC. Protein product: CASSLAQGLAYEQYF.

V gene TRBV5-1 combines with J gene TRBJ1-2; D is possibly TRBD1 (5 bases). Germline V gene sequence: CDR1 SGHRS, CDR2 YFSETQ. This CDR3 has 14 residues. The V end was cut by 0 bases, the J end by 2 bases, with 8 bases between. CDR3: CASSLGQGNYGYTF. In DNA form, the CDR3 reads TGCGCCAGCAGCTTGGGGCAGGGAAACTATGGCTACACCTTC.

The chain employs TRBV6-4 and TRBJ1-5; perhaps TRBD1 as D (6 bases). This CDR3 has 15 amino acids. The germline gives CDR1 MRHNA, CDR2 SNTAGT. The V and J ends lost 2 bases and 6 bases respectively, with 14 bases between them. CDR3 in amino acids: CASSDPGRGGQPQHF. In DNA form, the CDR3 reads TGTGCCAGCAGTGACCCAGGGAGAGGGGGTCAGCCCCAGCATTTT.

The chain is built from TRBV5-1 and TRBJ1-4; 7 nucleotides align to TRBD1. Germline V CDR1 and CDR2: SGHRS, YFSETQ. The V segment lost 3 bases and the J segment 7 bases; nucleotides outside the gene matches: 3. This CDR3 has 13 amino acids. CDR3 coding DNA: TGCGCCAGCAGCTGGAACAGGGGTGAAAAACTGTTTTTT. This encodes CASSWNRGEKLFF.

There are a few counts of this clone. The chain links TRBV11-2 to TRBJ2-7; D is uncertain. This CDR3 region has 12 residues. From germline, CDR1 is SGHAT and CDR2 FQNNGV. The V and J ends lost 3 bases and 5 bases respectively, with 8 bases between them. CDR3: CASSLQDDEQYF. CDR3 in DNA: TGTGCCAGCAGCTTGCAGGATGACGAGCAGTACTTC.

The rearrangement joins TRBV7-2 to TRBJ2-1; 8 nucleotides line up with TRBD2. The junction had 6 bases not matched to a gene; V was cut back by 5 bases and J by 0 bases. There are 16 residues in the CDR3. Per germline, CDR1 SGHTA and CDR2 FQGNSA. CDR3 sequence (DNA): TGTGCCAGCAGCCCCGTGGGGACTAGCTCCTACAATGAGCAGTTCTTC. This codes for CASSPVGTSSYNEQFF.

A single count supports this clone. DNA for the CDR3: TGTGCCAGCAGCCCTGGACAGGTGAACACCGGGGAGCTGTTTTTT. Its translation: CASSPGQVNTGELFF. The chain is built from TRBV9 and TRBJ2-2, with 7 nucleotides matching TRBD1. The CDR3 consists of 15 residues. Germline V gives CDR1 SGDLS, CDR2 YYNGEE. V shed 4 bases and J 1 base; nucleotides not matched to a gene: 4.

The chain couples TRBV28 to TRBJ1-4; possible D gene TRBD1, 6 bases. Germline assignment: CDR1 MDHEN and CDR2 SYDVKM. V lost 4 bases and J 5 bases, leaving 14 bases between the germline ends. The CDR3 length is 15 residues. The CDR3 loop is CASSSVDRRNEKLFF. CDR3 nucleotides: TGTGCCAGCAGTTCAGTAGACAGGAGGAATGAAAAACTGTTTTTT.

The chain carries TRBV5-1 and TRBJ2-5, with 8 nucleotides matching TRBD1. The CDR3 is 13 residues long. The germline CDR1 and CDR2 sequences are SGHRS and YFSETQ. V lost 4 bases to trimming and J lost 4 bases; unmatched junction nucleotides: 3. As DNA, the CDR3 is TGCGCCAGCAGCAGCCAGGGGGCAGAGACCCAGTACTTC. Protein product: CASSSQGAETQYF.

The V gene is TRBV5-6, the J gene TRBJ2-3; TRBD2 aligns across 8 bases. Per germline, CDR1 SGHDT and CDR2 YYEEEE. With 2 bases clipped from V and 2 bases from J, the junction kept 10 bases outside the gene matches. CDR3 length equals 17 residues. Written as DNA, the CDR3 is TGTGCCAGCAGCTTCGATGTGGTAGCGGGGCCCACAGATACGCAGTATTTT. Encoded protein: CASSFDVVAGPTDTQYF.

The chain uses TRBV28 and TRBJ2-5; weak D call: TRBD1 (7 bases). Germline lookup yields CDR1 MDHEN and CDR2 SYDVKM. The CDR3 extends over 14 amino acids. V was cut by 3 bases and J by 5 bases, with 13 bases left in between. The CDR3 region is CASSFGGGGETQYF. The CDR3 DNA is TGTGCCAGCAGTTTTGGAGGGGGCGGGGAGACCCAGTACTTC.

The chain links TRBV11-1 to TRBJ2-3, with a weak D call TRBD1 (5 bases). Trimming stripped 5 bases from V and 4 bases from J, with 16 bases between. The CDR3 runs to 15 residues. Germline CDR1 and CDR2: SGHAT and FQDESV (reference sequence). The chain's CDR3 is CASSPWAGIADTQYF. CDR3 nucleotide sequence: TGTGCCAGCAGCCCTTGGGCAGGGATAGCAGATACGCAGTATTTT.

The V and J genes are TRBV10-3 and TRBJ1-1; perhaps TRBD1 as D (6 bases). Germline V gives CDR1 ENHRY, CDR2 SYGVKD. V was clipped by 11 bases and J by 5 bases, with 18 bases between them. CDR3 length: 13 residues. The CDR3 reads CAAGGGGGTEAFF. The CDR3 nucleotides read TGTGCCGCCGGGGGAGGGGGGGGTACTGAAGCTTTCTTT.

V and J are TRBV6-5 and TRBJ2-4; D is perhaps TRBD2 (5 bases). The CDR3 sequence is 14 residues long. Trimming stripped 8 bases from V and 0 bases from J, with 11 bases between. Germline CDR1 is MNHEY and CDR2 is SVGAGI. In DNA form, the CDR3 reads TGTGCCAGCGGTCGGGATCTAGCCAAAAACATTCAGTACTTC. This gives the protein CASGRDLAKNIQYF.

This rearrangement joins TRBV25-1 to TRBJ2-3, with 14 bases that match TRBD2. The V gene end was trimmed by 4 bases and the J gene end by 5 bases; junction bases not matched to a gene: 8. The CDR3 runs 17 residues. Germline CDR1 and CDR2: MGHDK and SYGVNS. The CDR3 sequence: CASSGGLAGAVGDTQYF. For the CDR3, the DNA is TGTGCCAGCAGTGGGGGACTAGCGGGAGCGGTTGGAGATACGCAGTATTTT.

The V call is TRBV28, the J call TRBJ1-5; D is unclear. Between the trimmed V and J ends, which lost 2 bases and 6 bases, there was a span of 5 bases. The CDR3 totals 12 residues. Germline assignment: CDR1 MDHEN and CDR2 SYDVKM. The CDR3 DNA sequence: TGTGCCAGCAGTTTAAGAGGTCAGCCCCAGCATTTT. Residues: CASSLRGQPQHF.

There are a few counts of this clone. The J gene is TRBJ2-7, the V gene TRBV11-3; tentative D call: TRBD2 (5 bases). V was shortened by 6 bases and J by 4 bases, with 10 bases between the two germline ends. Germline values: CDR1 SGHNT, CDR2 YENEEA. The CDR3 sequence is 12 residues long. CDR3: CASSWTVYEQYF. The DNA for the CDR3 is TGTGCCAGCAGTTGGACTGTTTACGAGCAGTACTTC. The entire variable domain, with the rest obtained from reference TRBV11-3 and TRBJ2-7, is as follows: EAGVVQSPRYKIIEKKQPVAFWCNPISGHNTLYWYLQNLGQGPELLIRYENEEAVDDSQLPKDRFSAERLKGVDSTLKIQPAELGDSAVYLCASSWTVYEQYFGPGTRLTVT.

The V gene is TRBV6-6, the J gene TRBJ2-7, with 11 bases fitting TRBD2. Per germline, CDR1 MNHNY and CDR2 SVGAGI (reference sequence). The CDR3 sequence is 15 residues long. V shed 6 bases and J 5 bases; nucleotides not matched to a gene: 9. CDR3 sequence reads: CASSDTLAGANEQYF. The CDR3 bases are TGTGCCAGCAGCGACACACTAGCGGGAGCCAACGAGCAGTACTTC.

This clone was seen only a few times. This chain joins TRBV29-1 and TRBJ1-1; 7 bases are shared with TRBD1. V lost 4 bases, J lost 4 bases, and 6 bases stayed unmatched. Looked up from germline, CDR1 is SQVTM and CDR2 is ANQGSEA. The length of the CDR3 is 13 residues. For the CDR3, the DNA is TGCAGCGTTGGCGGGACAGTTTTCACTGAAGCTTTCTTT. It yields the protein CSVGGTVFTEAFF. The full variable domain, rest sourced from reference TRBV29-1 and TRBJ1-1, is SAVISQKPSRDICQRGTSLTIQCQVDSQVTMMFWYRQQPGQSLTLIATANQGSEATYESGFVIDKFPISRPNLTFSTLTVSNMSPEDSSIYLCSVGGTVFTEAFFGQGTRLTVV.

V usage is TRBV2 and J usage is TRBJ2-7, with 7 bases that match TRBD2. The germline V gene has CDR1 SNHLY and CDR2 FYNNEI. The length of the CDR3 is 16 residues. With V trimmed by 3 bases and J by 2 bases, 10 bases remained unmatched. The CDR3 loop reads CASSELTSANPYEQYF. The CDR3 DNA reads as TGTGCCAGCAGTGAGTTAACTAGCGCGAACCCCTACGAGCAGTACTTC.

The chain links TRBV6-6 to TRBJ1-1, with no clear D. CDR3 length: 13 residues. The V end was cut by 2 bases, the J end by 1 base, with 5 bases between. Germline values: CDR1 MNHNY, CDR2 SVGAGI (reference sequence). The CDR3 loop reads CASSYTRNTEAFF. In DNA, the CDR3 is TGTGCCAGCAGTTACACACGGAACACTGAAGCTTTCTTT.

The V gene is TRBV5-4, the J gene TRBJ2-5, with D possibly being TRBD2 (5 bases). The tail of the sequence fits TRBJ2-7 better, so the J call may be wrong. CDR3 length equals 15 residues. Germline CDR1 and CDR2: SGHNT and YYREEE (reference sequence). CDR3 bases: TGTGCCAGCACCACCTTTGCGGGTAGCTCCTACGAGCAGTACTTC. Translation: CASTTFAGSSYEQYF.

There are a few counts of this clone. This sequence joins TRBV7-8 and TRBJ2-7; 7 bases fit TRBD1. This CDR3 is 16 amino acids long. Germline CDR1 is SGHVS and CDR2 is FQNEAQ. The V segment lost 0 bases and the J segment 3 bases; nucleotides outside the gene matches: 8. The CDR3, as DNA: TGTGCCAGCAGCTTAGCCCGACAGGGTATCGTCTACGAGCAGTACTTC. The encoded protein is CASSLARQGIVYEQYF.

The table lists this clone with a few counts. This chain links TRBV18 with TRBJ1-2, with unresolved D. The V and J ends lost 3 bases and 0 bases respectively, with 5 bases between them. The germline V gene has CDR1 KGHSH and CDR2 LQKENI. The CDR3 has 13 amino acids. CDR3 protein: CASSPRSNYGYTF. The CDR3 DNA follows: TGTGCCAGCTCACCGCGGTCTAACTATGGCTACACCTTC.

This clone is categorized as medium-sized. The rearrangement uses TRBV15 and TRBJ2-7; 15 positions agree with TRBD2. CDR3 length: 15 residues. The trim removed 5 bases at V and 5 bases at J, leaving 4 bases unmatched. The germline gives CDR1 LNHNV, CDR2 YYDKDF (reference sequence). The CDR3 here is CATSAGLAGGHEQYF. CDR3 sequence (DNA): TGTGCCACCAGCGCCGGACTAGCGGGAGGGCACGAGCAGTACTTC.

The chain uses TRBV27 and TRBJ2-3; the D is unclear. Trimming shortened V by 2 bases and J by 4 bases, and 7 bases separated the two germline ends. Germline V gene data show CDR1 as MNHEY and CDR2 as SMNVEV (reference sequence). CDR3 length: 13 amino acids. The CDR3 here is CASSLMSPDTQYF. CDR3 bases: TGTGCCAGCAGTTTAATGTCTCCAGATACGCAGTATTTT.

This chain connects TRBV29-1 to TRBJ1-1; D uncertain. The CDR3 contains 13 residues. Germline-derived CDR1 and CDR2 are SQVTM and ANQGSEA. Trimming shortened V by 4 bases and J by 4 bases, and 13 bases separated the two germline ends. In nucleotides, the CDR3 is TGCAGCGTTGCTCCTGGGCTGGGCACTGAAGCTTTCTTT. Translating it yields CSVAPGLGTEAFF.

The chain recombines TRBV10-3 with TRBJ1-2; a possible D gene is TRBD1 (5 bases). This CDR3 has 15 amino acids. Trimming pared 2 bases from V and 4 bases from J, leaving 14 bases between. Germline V CDR1 and CDR2: ENHRY, SYGVKD. As DNA, the CDR3 is TGTGCCATCAGTGAGAACGGGGCGGAGGGCTATGGCTACACCTTC. Translating it yields CAISENGAEGYGYTF.

The chain is built from TRBV6-6 and TRBJ1-2; D might be TRBD1 (6 bases). Germline V gives CDR1 MNHNY, CDR2 SVGAGI (reference sequence). V gave up 6 bases and J gave up 5 bases, with 13 bases separating them. This CDR3 has 13 amino acids. Written as DNA, the CDR3 is TGTGCCAGCAGATCAGGACAGAGTTATGGCTACACCTTC. Translated, it gives CASRSGQSYGYTF.